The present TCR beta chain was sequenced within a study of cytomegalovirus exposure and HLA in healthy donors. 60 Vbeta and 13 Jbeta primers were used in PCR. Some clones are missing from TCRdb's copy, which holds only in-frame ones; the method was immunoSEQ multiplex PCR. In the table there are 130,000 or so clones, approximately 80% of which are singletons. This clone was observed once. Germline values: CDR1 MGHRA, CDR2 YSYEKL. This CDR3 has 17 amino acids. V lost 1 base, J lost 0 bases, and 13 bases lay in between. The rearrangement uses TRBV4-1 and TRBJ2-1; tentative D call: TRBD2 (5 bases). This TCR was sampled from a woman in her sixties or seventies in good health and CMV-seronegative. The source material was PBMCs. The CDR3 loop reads CASSQGRSRSSYNEQFF. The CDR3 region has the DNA TGCGCCAGCAGCCAAGGGAGGTCCAGGAGCTCCTACAATGAGCAGTTCTTC.